These T cell receptor beta chains were read from a single sample in a study of control samples from healthy donors and cancer patients. Libraries were prepared by immunoSEQ multiplex PCR; TCRdb keeps only in-frame clonotypes and omits some of them. The sample lists 90,000 to 130,000 clones, around 89% occurring once. The sequenced sample was PBMCs. The receptors here all came from an older woman with lung cancer. CDR3s include the opening cysteine and the closing phenylalanine or tryptophan. D genes are given only for firm matches. For some rows the clone size is stated as once, few or many, or as a class when expanded; others skip it.

clone size	D gene	V gene	J gene	CDR3 protein	CDR3 DNA
.	.	TRBV19	TRBJ1-2	CASSTGTRLAAGYTF	TGTGCCAGTAGTACCGGGACACGTCTAGCGGCTGGCTACACCTTC
.	TRBD2	TRBV5-4	TRBJ2-3	CASSLLAGALTDTQYF	TGTGCCAGCAGCTTGCTAGCGGGAGCCCTCACGGATACGCAGTATTTT
.	.	TRBV5-4	TRBJ2-5	CASSQGPDKDQETQYF	TGTGCCAGCAGCCAGGGCCCCGACAAGGACCAAGAGACCCAGTACTTC
.	TRBD1	TRBV11-2	TRBJ1-1	CASSISTGLNTEAFF	TGTGCCAGCAGTATATCGACAGGGTTGAACACTGAAGCTTTCTTT
.	TRBD1	TRBV11-1	TRBJ2-4	CASSLSTGENIQYF	TGTGCCAGCAGCCTGTCGACAGGGGAAAACATTCAGTACTTC
.	TRBD1	TRBV7-8	TRBJ1-5	CASSAGTGYNQPQHF	TGTGCCAGCAGCGCCGGGACAGGATACAATCAGCCCCAGCATTTT
.	.	TRBV7-2	TRBJ1-4	CASSLVRQRDEKLFF	TGTGCCAGCAGCTTAGTACGTCAGAGAGATGAAAAACTGTTTTTT
.	TRBD1	TRBV19	TRBJ1-4	CASSSGTVNEKLFF	TGTGCCAGTAGTAGCGGGACAGTTAATGAAAAACTGTTTTTT
.	.	TRBV6-2/TRBV6-3	TRBJ2-5	CASSFVQETQYF	TGTGCCAGCAGTTTTGTACAAGAGACCCAGTACTTC
.	.	TRBV10-3	TRBJ1-6	CAISTGSVEDSPLHF	TGTGCCATCAGTACCGGTTCGGTGGAAGATTCACCCCTCCACTTT
few	.	TRBV12-3/TRBV12-4	TRBJ2-1	CASSPRTEQFF	TGTGCCAGCAGTCCACGGACAGAGCAGTTCTTC
.	TRBD1	TRBV7-9	TRBJ2-5	CASSLAWTGNQETQYF	TGTGCCAGCAGCTTAGCGTGGACAGGAAACCAAGAGACCCAGTACTTC
.	.	TRBV5-1	TRBJ2-3	CASSSLDGSTDTQYF	TGCGCCAGCAGCTCGCTTGACGGCTCCACAGATACGCAGTATTTT
.	TRBD2	TRBV9	TRBJ2-3	CASSVGVAGGDTQYF	TGTGCCAGCAGCGTAGGAGTAGCGGGAGGTGATACGCAGTATTTT
.	.	TRBV5-1	TRBJ2-1	CASSSPGSSYNEQFF	TGCGCCAGCAGCTCGCCGGGGAGCTCCTACAATGAGCAGTTCTTC
.	.	TRBV9	TRBJ1-2	CASSSEGHYGYTF	TGTGCCAGCAGCTCAGAGGGCCATTATGGCTACACCTTC
.	.	TRBV7-9	TRBJ1-1	CASSLNFGAGPNTEAFF	TGTGCCAGCAGCTTAAACTTCGGGGCAGGCCCGAACACTGAAGCTTTCTTT
.	.	TRBV15	TRBJ1-6	CATSRDEGGSPLHF	TGTGCCACCAGCAGAGATGAGGGGGGCTCACCCCTCCACTTT
.	.	TRBV7-2	TRBJ1-5	CASSLDQGGSNQPQHF	TGTGCCAGCAGCTTAGATCAGGGTGGCAGCAATCAGCCCCAGCATTTT
.	.	TRBV5-1	TRBJ2-1	CASSLSPDSYNEQFF	TGCGCCAGCAGCTTGTCACCTGACAGCTACAATGAGCAGTTCTTC
.	.	TRBV11-3	TRBJ2-1	CASSLVGLGGEQFF	TGTGCCAGCAGCTTAGTCGGTCTCGGAGGTGAGCAGTTCTTC
.	TRBD2	TRBV18	TRBJ2-2	CASSSGTSGATTGELFF	TGTGCCAGCTCATCGGGGACTAGCGGGGCGACCACCGGGGAGCTGTTTTTT
.	.	TRBV19	TRBJ2-2	CASSTSRLAGNTGELFF	TGTGCCAGTAGTACCTCCCGCCTAGCCGGCAACACCGGGGAGCTGTTTTTT